The 17 T cell receptor beta chains below were found in one sample sequenced in a study of T cells in Graves' hyperthyroidism and ophthalmopathy. Template material for amplifying TCR beta CDR3 regions consisted of RNA transcripts. With the HTBI primer set, the TCR CDR3 went through a first round of RT-PCR. TCRdb fed the multiplex PCR reads into MiXCR, producing one record per CDR3 protein. Seen here are roughly 400,000 distinct CDR3 sequences, about an eighth observed once, and the top ten hold approximately 27%. Sequenced material: blood. Receptor source: a man aged 45 to 65 with Graves' ophthalmopathy.

In its sample, this clonotype was seen many times. This chain connects TRBV7-9 to TRBJ2-3, with 7 positions matching TRBD2. Germline V lookup: CDR1 SEHNR, CDR2 FQNEAQ (reference sequence). CDR3 length: 15 residues. With 6 bases clipped from V and 0 bases from J, the junction kept 6 bases outside the gene matches. CDR3 sequence reads: CASRGPGGSTDTQYF. CDR3 DNA: TGTGCCAGCAGAGGACCGGGGGGTAGCACAGATACGCAGTATTTT.

Many counts were recorded for this clonotype. CDR3 protein: CAENAGVSGSRGPLSYEQYF. CDR3 in DNA: TGTGCTGAGAACGCGGGGGTTAGCGGGAGTAGAGGGCCCCTCTCCTACGAGCAGTACTTC. The J gene is TRBJ2-7, the V gene TRBV10-3, with 9 positions matching TRBD2. CDR3 length: 20 residues. Germline V gives CDR1 ENHRY, CDR2 SYGVKD.

This clonotype occurred many times. This rearrangement joins TRBV11-2 to TRBJ2-7; D is possibly TRBD1 or TRBD2 (5 bases each). The ends were cut back, 5 bases at V and 0 bases at J, with 17 bases in the middle. Germline CDR1 SGHAT, CDR2 FQNNGV. The CDR3 loop spans 16 amino acids. CDR3 loop: CASSGLRGFNSYEQYF. Here the CDR3 DNA reads TGTGCCAGCAGCGGACTTAGGGGTTTCAACTCCTACGAGCAGTACTTC. Complete variable domain (other parts from reference TRBV11-2 and TRBJ2-7): EAGVAQSPRYKIIEKRQSVAFWCNPISGHATLYWYQQILGQGPKLLIQFQNNGVVDDSQLPKDRFSAERLKGVDSTLKIQPAKLEDSAVYLCASSGLRGFNSYEQYFGPGTRLTVT.

This clonotype showed up many times. The chain couples TRBV7-2 to TRBJ1-1, with 9 bases identical to TRBD1. This CDR3 is built from 15 residues. J gave up 5 bases and V 5 bases, and 9 bases lay outside the gene matches. Germline CDR1 and CDR2: SGHTA and FQGNSA. The CDR3 is CASSPMGQGGTEAFF. The DNA for the CDR3 is TGTGCCAGCAGCCCAATGGGACAGGGCGGGACTGAAGCTTTCTTT.

This clonotype has a handful of counts. The chain joins TRBV3-1 to TRBJ2-2; 7 positions agree with TRBD1. V lost 1 base to trimming and J lost 2 bases; unmatched junction nucleotides: 7. The CDR3 spans 17 residues. Germline assignment: CDR1 LGHDT and CDR2 YNNKEL (reference sequence). Written as DNA, the CDR3 is TGTGCCAGCAGCCAAGTTGTGGGACAGATAAACACCGGGGAGCTGTTTTTT. This encodes CASSQVVGQINTGELFF. The entire variable domain, with the rest obtained from reference TRBV3-1 and TRBJ2-2, is as follows: DTAVSQTPKYLVTQMGNDKSIKCEQNLGHDTMYWYKQDSKKFLKIMFSYNNKELIINETVPNRFSPKSPDKAHLNLHINSLELGDSAVYFCASSQVVGQINTGELFFGEGSRLTVL.

This clonotype was detected only a few times. V gene TRBV9 combines with J gene TRBJ2-5, with 7 positions matching TRBD1. The V gene's germline CDR1 is SGDLS and CDR2 YYNGEE. The CDR3 contains 16 residues. V shed 0 bases, J shed 4 bases, and the junction held 9 bases outside the gene matches. The CDR3 is CASSVGAGPGGETQYF. In DNA form, the CDR3 reads TGTGCCAGCAGCGTAGGAGCAGGGCCAGGGGGAGAGACCCAGTACTTC.

Ten or more counts support this clonotype. The V call is TRBV6-2 or TRBV6-3, the J call TRBJ1-1, with TRBD1 matching over 7 bases. V was clipped by 7 bases and J by 11 bases; unmatched bases: 7. Germline values: CDR1 MNHEY, CDR2 SVGEGT. CDR3 length: 11 residues. The CDR3 nucleotides read TGTGCCAGCAACCAGGGGGTCGGCGCTTTCTTT. As protein: CASNQGVGAFF.

This clonotype appeared a few times. The V and J genes are TRBV7-2 and TRBJ2-1, with TRBD2 identical over 9 bases. Germline V CDR1 and CDR2: SGHTA, FQGNSA. V lost 2 bases to trimming and J lost 10 bases; unmatched junction nucleotides: 6. The CDR3 spans 14 residues. CDR3 protein: CASSLLAGGDEQFF. Written as DNA, the CDR3 is TGTGCCAGCAGCTTACTTGCGGGAGGGGACGAGCAGTTCTTC.

This clonotype was detected many times. This chain uses TRBV27 with TRBJ2-7; 8 bases agree with TRBD2. This CDR3 is built from 15 residues. Germline CDR1 reads MNHEY; CDR2 reads SMNVEV (reference sequence). Trimming cost V 6 bases and J 0 bases; bases outside gene matches: 7. The chain's CDR3 is CASSSAGGASYEQYF. CDR3 sequence (DNA): TGTGCCAGCAGCAGCGCCGGGGGGGCCTCCTACGAGCAGTACTTC.

Ten or more counts support this clonotype. The rearrangement links TRBV3-1 to TRBJ2-1; 9 bases line up with TRBD2. Trimming cost V 2 bases and J 6 bases; bases outside gene matches: 11. The CDR3 contains 17 residues. Germline lookup yields CDR1 LGHDT and CDR2 YNNKEL (reference sequence). The CDR3 loop is CASSQIIGTSILNEQFF. DNA of the CDR3: TGTGCCAGCAGCCAAATAATAGGGACTAGCATTCTCAATGAGCAGTTCTTC.

This clonotype came up many times. The DNA for the CDR3 is TGTGCCAGCAGCCAAGGTTTCGGGTCAGATACGCAGTATTTT. This codes for CASSQGFGSDTQYF. The V gene is TRBV3-1, the J gene TRBJ2-3; no firm D call. V lost 1 base, J lost 4 bases, and 9 bases lay in between. This CDR3 comprises 14 residues. Germline assignment: CDR1 LGHDT and CDR2 YNNKEL (reference sequence).

At least ten counts were recorded for this clonotype. The rearrangement joins TRBV20-1 to TRBJ1-1, with D unresolved. From germline, CDR1 is DFQATT and CDR2 SNEGSKA (reference sequence). With 1 base removed from V and 2 bases from J, the gap between germline ends came to 14 bases. This CDR3 has 15 residues. This CDR3 is CSARGRGTPNTEAFF. Written as DNA, the CDR3 is TGCAGTGCTAGAGGTCGGGGAACTCCCAACACTGAAGCTTTCTTT.

The table lists this clonotype with many counts. The chain joins TRBV11-2 to TRBJ2-5; a possible D gene is TRBD1 (6 bases). Germline V CDR1 and CDR2: SGHAT, FQNNGV. Trimming left V 8 bases short and J 5 bases short, with 15 bases between. The CDR3 consists of 13 residues. The CDR3, as DNA: TGTGCCAGCGGTCAGGGGTCCGAGGAGACCCAGTACTTC. It encodes CASGQGSEETQYF.

This clonotype was picked up a small number of times. As the CDR3 is not closed by the conserved phenylalanine or tryptophan, this likely results from a read error. The chain employs TRBV28 and TRBJ2-7; no clear D gene. The germline V gene encodes CDR1 MDHEN and CDR2 SYDVKM. The CDR3 loop spans 12 amino acids. V was clipped by 3 bases and J by 7 bases, with 10 bases between them. The CDR3 is CASSLSSREQYL. CDR3 in DNA: TGTGCCAGCAGTTTGAGCTCCCGGGAGCAGTACCTC.

In its sample, this clonotype was seen many times. The chain joins TRBV20-1 to TRBJ2-5; D possibly corresponds to TRBD1 (6 bases). The CDR3 length is 16 residues. V was trimmed by 0 bases and J by 0 bases, leaving 14 bases between them. Germline V lookup: CDR1 DFQATT, CDR2 SNEGSKA (reference sequence). The CDR3 nucleotides read TGCAGTGCTAGAGATCTTTCAGGACAGTACCAAGAGACCCAGTACTTC. Translating gives CSARDLSGQYQETQYF.

Only a few counts were recorded for this clonotype. The rearrangement links TRBV9 to TRBJ2-3; 8 nucleotides match TRBD2. Germline V gene data show CDR1 as SGDLS and CDR2 as YYNGEE. The V segment lost 3 bases and the J segment 0 bases; nucleotides outside the gene matches: 6. The CDR3 loop spans 16 amino acids. Here the CDR3 reads CASSGLTSGSTDTQYF. The DNA for the CDR3 is TGTGCCAGCAGCGGGCTTACTAGCGGAAGCACAGATACGCAGTATTTT. Combining the CDR3 with reference TRBV9 and TRBJ2-3 gives the whole variable domain DSGVTQTPKHLITATGQRVTLRCSPRSGDLSVYWYQQSLDQGLQFLIQYYNGEERAKGNILERFSAQQFPDLHSELNLSSLELGDSALYFCASSGLTSGSTDTQYFGPGTRLTVL.

The chain uses TRBV20-1 and TRBJ2-7; the match to TRBD1 covers 9 bases. Germline CDR1 DFQATT, CDR2 SNEGSKA (reference sequence). The length of the CDR3 is 13 residues. Trimming took 6 bases from V and 3 from J; bases not matched to a gene: 6. CDR3 residues: CSAPDRGFYEQYF. The CDR3 DNA follows: TGCAGTGCCCCCGACAGGGGGTTCTACGAGCAGTACTTC.